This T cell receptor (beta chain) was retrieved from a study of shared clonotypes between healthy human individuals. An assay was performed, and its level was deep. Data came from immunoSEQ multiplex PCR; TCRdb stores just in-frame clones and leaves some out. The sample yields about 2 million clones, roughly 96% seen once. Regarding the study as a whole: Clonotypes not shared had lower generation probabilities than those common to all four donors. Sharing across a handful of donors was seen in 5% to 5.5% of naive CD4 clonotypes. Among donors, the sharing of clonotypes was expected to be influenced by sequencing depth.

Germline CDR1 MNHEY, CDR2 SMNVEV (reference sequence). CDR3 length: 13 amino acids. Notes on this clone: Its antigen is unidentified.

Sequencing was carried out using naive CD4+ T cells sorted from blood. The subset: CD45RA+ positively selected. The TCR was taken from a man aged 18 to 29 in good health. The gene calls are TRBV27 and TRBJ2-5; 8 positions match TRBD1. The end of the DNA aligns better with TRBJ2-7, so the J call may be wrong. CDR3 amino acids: CASSVQGAYEQYF. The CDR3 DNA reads TGTGCCAGCAGTGTCCAGGGGGCTTACGAGCAGTACTTC.